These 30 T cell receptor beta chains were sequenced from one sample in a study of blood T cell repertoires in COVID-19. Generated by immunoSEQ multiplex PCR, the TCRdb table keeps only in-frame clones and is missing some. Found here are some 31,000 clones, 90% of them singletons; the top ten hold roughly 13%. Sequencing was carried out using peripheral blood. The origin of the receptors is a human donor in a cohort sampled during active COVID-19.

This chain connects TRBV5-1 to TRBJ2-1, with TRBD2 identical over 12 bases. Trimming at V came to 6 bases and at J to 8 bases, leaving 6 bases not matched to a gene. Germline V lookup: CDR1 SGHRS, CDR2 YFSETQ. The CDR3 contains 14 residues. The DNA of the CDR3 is TGCGCCAGCAAACTAGCGGGAGGTGAGGATGAGCAGTTCTTC. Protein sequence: CASKLAGGEDEQFF. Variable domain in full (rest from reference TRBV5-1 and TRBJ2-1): KAGVTQTPRYLIKTRGQQVTLSCSPISGHRSVSWYQQTPGQGLQFLFEYFSETQRNKGNFPGRFSGRQFSNSRSEMNVSTLELGDSALYLCASKLAGGEDEQFFGPGTRLTVL.

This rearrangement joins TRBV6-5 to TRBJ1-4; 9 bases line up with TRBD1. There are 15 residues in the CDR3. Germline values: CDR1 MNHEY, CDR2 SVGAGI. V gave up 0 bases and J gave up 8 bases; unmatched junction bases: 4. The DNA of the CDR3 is TGTGCCAGCAGTTACTCACAGGGGGCCGGGGAAAAACTGTTTTTT. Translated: CASSYSQGAGEKLFF.

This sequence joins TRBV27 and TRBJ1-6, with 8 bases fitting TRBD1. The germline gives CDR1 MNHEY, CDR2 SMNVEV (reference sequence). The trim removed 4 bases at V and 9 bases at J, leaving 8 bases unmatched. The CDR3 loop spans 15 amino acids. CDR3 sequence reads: CASSWDRQGSSPLHF. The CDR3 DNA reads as TGTGCCAGCAGTTGGGACAGACAGGGGAGTTCACCCCTCCACTTT.

In DNA, the CDR3 is TGTGCCAGCAGCCTGCGGCTAGCGGGAGACGAGCAGTACTTC. Its protein product is CASSLRLAGDEQYF. The chain has TRBV3-1 (or the pseudogene TRBV3-2) and TRBJ2-7; 10 bases match TRBD2. The junction had 5 bases not matched to a gene; V was cut back by 4 bases and J by 5 bases. The length of the CDR3 is 14 residues. In germline, CDR1 is LGHDT, CDR2 YNNKEL (reference sequence).

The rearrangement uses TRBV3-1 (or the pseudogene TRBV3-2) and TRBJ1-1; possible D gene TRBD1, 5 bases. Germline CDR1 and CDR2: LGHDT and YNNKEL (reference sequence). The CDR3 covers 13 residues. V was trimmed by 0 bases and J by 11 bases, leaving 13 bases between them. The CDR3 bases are TGTGCCAGCAGCCAAGATACGGGCGGGGGGGCTTTCTTT. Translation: CASSQDTGGGAFF.

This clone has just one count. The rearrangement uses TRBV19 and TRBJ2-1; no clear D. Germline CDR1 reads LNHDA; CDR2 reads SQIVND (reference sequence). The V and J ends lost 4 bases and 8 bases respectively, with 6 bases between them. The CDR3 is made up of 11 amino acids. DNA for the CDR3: TGTGCCAGTAGTAAATCTCATGAGCAGTTCTTC. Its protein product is CASSKSHEQFF.

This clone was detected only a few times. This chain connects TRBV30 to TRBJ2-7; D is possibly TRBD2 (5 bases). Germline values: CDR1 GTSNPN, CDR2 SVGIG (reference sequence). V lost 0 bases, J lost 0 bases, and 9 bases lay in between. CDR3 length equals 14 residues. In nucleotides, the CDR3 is TGTGCCTGGAGTGTAGGACTGTACTCCTACGAGCAGTACTTC. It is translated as CAWSVGLYSYEQYF.

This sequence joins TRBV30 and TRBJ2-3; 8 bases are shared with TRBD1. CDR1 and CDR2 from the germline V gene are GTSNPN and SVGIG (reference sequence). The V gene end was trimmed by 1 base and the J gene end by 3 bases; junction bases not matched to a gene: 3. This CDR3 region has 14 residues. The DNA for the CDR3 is TGTGCCTGGAGTGGGACAGGGTCAACAGATACGCAGTATTTT. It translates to CAWSGTGSTDTQYF. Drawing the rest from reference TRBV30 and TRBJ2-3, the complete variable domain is SQTIHQWPATLVQPVGSPLSLECTVEGTSNPNLYWYRQAAGRGLQLLFYSVGIGQISSEVPQNLSASRPQDRQFILSSKKLLLSDSGFYLCAWSGTGSTDTQYFGPGTRLTVL.

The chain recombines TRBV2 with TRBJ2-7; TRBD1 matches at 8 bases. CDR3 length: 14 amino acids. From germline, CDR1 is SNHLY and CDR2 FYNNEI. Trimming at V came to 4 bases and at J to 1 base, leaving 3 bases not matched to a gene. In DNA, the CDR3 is TGTGCCAGCAGTGGGAGGACAGGGTCCTACGAGCAGTACTTC. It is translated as CASSGRTGSYEQYF. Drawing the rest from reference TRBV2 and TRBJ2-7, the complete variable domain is EPEVTQTPSHQVTQMGQEVILRCVPISNHLYFYWYRQILGQKVEFLVSFYNNEISEKSEIFDDQFSVERPDGSNFTLKIRSTKLEDSAMYFCASSGRTGSYEQYFGPGTRLTVT.

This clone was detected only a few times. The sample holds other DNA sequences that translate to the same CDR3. This chain's CDR3 is CASSPPGTDNQPQHF. The CDR3 bases are TGTGCCAGCTCACCCCCCGGGACAGACAATCAGCCCCAGCATTTT. J is TRBJ1-5 and V is TRBV18; 7 bases agree with TRBD1. CDR1 and CDR2 from the germline V gene are KGHSH and LQKENI. Unmatched junction bases numbered 5, after V lost 3 bases and J lost 3 bases. The CDR3 totals 15 residues.

The CDR3 sequence: CASTSMSGPLEQYF. The CDR3, as DNA: TGTGCCAGCACCTCAATGAGCGGGCCCCTTGAGCAGTACTTC. The J gene is TRBJ2-7, the V gene TRBV7-2, with a tentative D call TRBD2 (6 bases). Trimming shortened V by 7 bases and J by 7 bases, and 20 bases separated the two germline ends. From germline, CDR1 is SGHTA and CDR2 FQGNSA. The CDR3 contains 14 residues.

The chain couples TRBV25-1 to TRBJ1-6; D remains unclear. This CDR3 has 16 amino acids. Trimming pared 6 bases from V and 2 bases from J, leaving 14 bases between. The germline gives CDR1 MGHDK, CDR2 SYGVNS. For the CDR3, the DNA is TGTGCCAGCAGGGAGGATCTTGGGCCCTATAATTCACCCCTCCACTTT. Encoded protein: CASREDLGPYNSPLHF.

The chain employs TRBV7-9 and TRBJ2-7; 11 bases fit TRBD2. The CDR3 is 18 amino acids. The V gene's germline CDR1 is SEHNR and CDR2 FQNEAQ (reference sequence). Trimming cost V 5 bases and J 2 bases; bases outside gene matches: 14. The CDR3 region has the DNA TGTGCCAGCAGCCTACACTCTTTAGCGGGAGGGATCGCCTACGAGCAGTACTTC. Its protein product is CASSLHSLAGGIAYEQYF.

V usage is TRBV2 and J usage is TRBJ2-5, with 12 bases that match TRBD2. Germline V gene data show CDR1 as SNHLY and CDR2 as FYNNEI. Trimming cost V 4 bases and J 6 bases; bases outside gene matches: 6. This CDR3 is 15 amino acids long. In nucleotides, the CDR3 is TGTGCCAGCAGTGGACTAGCGGGAGTGCAAAAGACCCAGTACTTC. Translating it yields CASSGLAGVQKTQYF. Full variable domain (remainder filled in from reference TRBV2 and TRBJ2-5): EPEVTQTPSHQVTQMGQEVILRCVPISNHLYFYWYRQILGQKVEFLVSFYNNEISEKSEIFDDQFSVERPDGSNFTLKIRSTKLEDSAMYFCASSGLAGVQKTQYFGPGTRLLVL.

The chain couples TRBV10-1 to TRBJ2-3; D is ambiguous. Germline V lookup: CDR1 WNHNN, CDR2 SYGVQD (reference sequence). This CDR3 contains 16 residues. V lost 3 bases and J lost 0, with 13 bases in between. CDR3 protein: CASSDHRVSSTDTQYF. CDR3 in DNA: TGCGCCAGCAGTGACCACCGCGTTTCTAGCACAGATACGCAGTATTTT.

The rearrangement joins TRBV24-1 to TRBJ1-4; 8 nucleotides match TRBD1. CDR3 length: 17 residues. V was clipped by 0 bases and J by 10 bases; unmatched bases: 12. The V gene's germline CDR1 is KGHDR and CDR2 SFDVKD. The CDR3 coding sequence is TGTGCCACCAGTGATTTGACTCGACCGGGACAGGCCGCAAAACTGTTTTTT. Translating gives CATSDLTRPGQAAKLFF.

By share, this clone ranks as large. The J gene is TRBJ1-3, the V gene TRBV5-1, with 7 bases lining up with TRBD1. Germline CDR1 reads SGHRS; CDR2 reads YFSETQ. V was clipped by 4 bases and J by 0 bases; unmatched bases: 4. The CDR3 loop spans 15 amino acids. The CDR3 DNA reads TGCGCCAGCAGCCCGTGGACAGGCTCTGGAAACACCATATATTTT. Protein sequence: CASSPWTGSGNTIYF.

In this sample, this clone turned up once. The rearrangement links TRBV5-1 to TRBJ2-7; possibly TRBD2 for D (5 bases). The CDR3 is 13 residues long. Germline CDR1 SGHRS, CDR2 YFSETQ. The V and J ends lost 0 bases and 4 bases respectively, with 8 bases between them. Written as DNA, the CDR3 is TGCGCCAGCAGCTTGGACCTAGCATACGAGCAGTACTTC. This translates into CASSLDLAYEQYF.

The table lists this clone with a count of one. Written as DNA, the CDR3 is TGTGCCAGCAGCCAAGGTGCCGGGACTAGTCAGTTCTTC. This encodes CASSQGAGTSQFF. The chain has TRBV3-1 (or the pseudogene TRBV3-2) and TRBJ2-1; 8 nucleotides align to TRBD2. CDR1 is LGHDT, CDR2 YNNKEL, per germline (reference sequence). This CDR3 has 13 amino acids. V lost 1 base, J lost 13 bases, and 6 bases stayed unmatched.

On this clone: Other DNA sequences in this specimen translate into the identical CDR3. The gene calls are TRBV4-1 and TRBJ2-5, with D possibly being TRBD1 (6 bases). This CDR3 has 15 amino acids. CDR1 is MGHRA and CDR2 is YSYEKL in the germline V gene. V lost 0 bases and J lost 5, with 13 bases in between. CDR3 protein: CASSQEAQGWETQYF. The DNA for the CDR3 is TGCGCCAGCAGCCAAGAAGCACAGGGTTGGGAGACCCAGTACTTC.

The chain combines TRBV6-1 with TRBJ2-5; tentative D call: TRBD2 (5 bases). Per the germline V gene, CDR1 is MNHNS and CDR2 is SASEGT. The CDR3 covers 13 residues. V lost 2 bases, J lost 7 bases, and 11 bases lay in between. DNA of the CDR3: TGTGCCAGCAGTGAAACTCCCGGGGTGACCCAGTACTTC. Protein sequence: CASSETPGVTQYF.

In DNA, the CDR3 is TGTGCCAGTAGCCTAGGTGTACCTGGAAACACCATATATTTT. Its protein product is CASSLGVPGNTIYF. This chain connects TRBV19 to TRBJ1-3; D remains unclear. With 6 bases removed from V and 2 bases from J, the gap between germline ends came to 11 bases. This CDR3 contains 14 residues. Germline V CDR1 and CDR2: LNHDA, SQIVND (reference sequence).

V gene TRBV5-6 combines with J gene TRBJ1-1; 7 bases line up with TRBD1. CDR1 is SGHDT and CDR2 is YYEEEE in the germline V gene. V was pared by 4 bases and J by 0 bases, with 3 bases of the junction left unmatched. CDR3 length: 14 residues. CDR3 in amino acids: CASSTGTVNTEAFF. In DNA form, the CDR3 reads TGTGCCAGCAGCACAGGGACAGTGAACACTGAAGCTTTCTTT.

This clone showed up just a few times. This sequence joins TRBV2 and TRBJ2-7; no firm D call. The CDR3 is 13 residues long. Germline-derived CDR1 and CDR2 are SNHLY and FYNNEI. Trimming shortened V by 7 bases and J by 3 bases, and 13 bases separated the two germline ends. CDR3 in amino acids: CASTPARSYEQYF. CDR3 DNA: TGTGCCAGCACCCCAGCGAGGAGCTACGAGCAGTACTTC.

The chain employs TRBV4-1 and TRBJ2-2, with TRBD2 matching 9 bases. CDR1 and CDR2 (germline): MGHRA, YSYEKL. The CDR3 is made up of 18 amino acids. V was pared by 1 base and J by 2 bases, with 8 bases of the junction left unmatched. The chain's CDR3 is CASSQGGAGGGNTGELFF. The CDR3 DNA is TGCGCCAGCAGCCAAGGAGGGGCGGGAGGGGGTAACACCGGGGAGCTGTTTTTT.

DNA for the CDR3: TGTGCCAGCAGCGTAGGGGTAGCGGGCTCCTACGAGCAGTACTTC. The encoded protein is CASSVGVAGSYEQYF. The J gene is TRBJ2-7, the V gene TRBV9; 7 bases map to TRBD2. The CDR3 loop spans 15 amino acids. The V gene end was trimmed by 0 bases and the J gene end by 0 bases; junction bases not matched to a gene: 3. Germline CDR1 and CDR2: SGDLS and YYNGEE.

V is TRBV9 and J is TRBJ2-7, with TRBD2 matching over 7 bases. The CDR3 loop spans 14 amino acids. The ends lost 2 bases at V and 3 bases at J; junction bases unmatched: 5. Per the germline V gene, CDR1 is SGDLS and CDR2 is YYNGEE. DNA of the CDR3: TGTGCCAGCAGCGTCGGGACTACCTACTACGAGCAGTACTTC. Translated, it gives CASSVGTTYYEQYF.

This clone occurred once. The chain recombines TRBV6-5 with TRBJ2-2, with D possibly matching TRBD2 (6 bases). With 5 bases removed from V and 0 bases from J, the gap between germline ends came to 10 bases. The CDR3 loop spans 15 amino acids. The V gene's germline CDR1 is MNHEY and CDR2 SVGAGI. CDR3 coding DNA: TGTGCCAGCAGTCGCGGGGATACGAACACCGGGGAGCTGTTTTTT. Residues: CASSRGDTNTGELFF.

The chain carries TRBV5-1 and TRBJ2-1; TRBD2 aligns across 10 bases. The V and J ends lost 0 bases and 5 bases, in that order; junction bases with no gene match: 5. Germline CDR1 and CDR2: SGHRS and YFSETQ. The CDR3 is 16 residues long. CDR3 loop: CASSLELAGGHNEQFF. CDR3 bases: TGCGCCAGCAGCTTGGAATTAGCGGGAGGTCACAATGAGCAGTTCTTC.

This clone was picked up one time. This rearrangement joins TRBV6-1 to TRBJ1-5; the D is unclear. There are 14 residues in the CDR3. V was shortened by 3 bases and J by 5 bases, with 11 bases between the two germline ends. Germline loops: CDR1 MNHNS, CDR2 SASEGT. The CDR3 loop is CASSDRGNHQPQHF. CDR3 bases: TGTGCCAGCAGTGACCGGGGAAACCATCAGCCCCAGCATTTT.